These 5 T cell receptor beta chains were all obtained from the same sample, sequenced in a study of shared clonotypes between healthy human individuals. TCRdb keeps only in-frame clones here, not all; method: immunoSEQ multiplex PCR. In the table there are approximately 2,000,000 clones, 92% of which are singletons. The specimen sequenced was naive CD4+ T cells from PBMCs. Documented subset: CD45RA+ positively selected. The receptors were sampled from a man younger than 30 in good health. Some clones in this sample may be carry-over from other donors' samples.

The chain is built from TRBV5-1 and TRBJ2-3; 13 bases line up with TRBD2. V lost 3 bases and J lost 2; bases outside the gene matches: 3. Germline V gene sequence: CDR1 SGHRS, CDR2 YFSETQ. The CDR3 runs to 16 residues. In nucleotides, the CDR3 is TGCGCCAGCAGCTCAACTAGCGGGAGGGTCACAGATACGCAGTATTTT. Translated, it gives CASSSTSGRVTDTQYF.

The V call is TRBV4-1, the J call TRBJ2-1; 13 bases line up with TRBD2. The V segment lost 1 base and the J segment 3 bases; nucleotides outside the gene matches: 6. The V gene's germline CDR1 is MGHRA and CDR2 YSYEKL. The CDR3 is 18 residues long. CDR3 DNA sequence: TGCGCCAGCAGCCAAGGACTAGCGGGAGGTATGCGCTACAATGAGCAGTTCTTC. Translating gives CASSQGLAGGMRYNEQFF.

This chain's CDR3 is CASTKNGVHEQFF. The CDR3, as DNA: TGTGCCAGCACTAAGAATGGAGTACATGAGCAGTTCTTC. The J gene is TRBJ2-1, the V gene TRBV27, with D unclear. Germline loops: CDR1 MNHEY, CDR2 SMNVEV (reference sequence). The ends were cut back, 7 bases at V and 8 bases at J, with 15 bases in the middle. This CDR3 contains 13 residues.

This chain uses TRBV19 with TRBJ2-1; the D gene is possibly TRBD2 (6 bases). Between the trimmed V and J ends, which lost 3 bases and 3 bases, there was a span of 15 bases. The CDR3 is 16 amino acids. From germline, CDR1 is LNHDA and CDR2 SQIVND (reference sequence). CDR3 region: CASSIYGGEDYNEQFF. The CDR3 DNA sequence: TGTGCCAGTAGTATTTACGGCGGGGAAGACTACAATGAGCAGTTCTTC.

The chain recombines TRBV29-1 with TRBJ2-1; 14 bases agree with TRBD2. From germline, CDR1 is SQVTM and CDR2 ANQGSEA. The CDR3 has 16 residues. V lost 6 bases to trimming and J lost 0 bases; unmatched junction nucleotides: 4. The CDR3 region has the DNA TGCAGCGTCACCGGGACTAGCGGGAGCTCCTACAATGAGCAGTTCTTC. It yields the protein CSVTGTSGSSYNEQFF.